This T cell receptor beta chain is from a study of shared clonotypes between healthy human individuals. Study results and limitations: As a rule, naive subsets had a larger estimated richness than memory subsets. Depth of sequencing was expected to influence donor clonotype sharing.

As to this clone: Its antigen is unknown.

In germline, CDR1 is SQVTM, CDR2 ANQGSEA. The CDR3 totals 14 residues. TCRdb's table, derived via immunoSEQ multiplex PCR, lists solely in-frame clones and lacks some. The repertoire holds roughly 2,000,000 clones, with just under 95% as singletons. Terminally differentiated effector memory CD45RA+ cells were left out of the naive CD8 fraction, which was CD45RO-negative and positively selected for CCR7. The chain links TRBV29-1 to TRBJ1-1; TRBD1 might be the D (5 bases). The sample consisted of naive CD8+ T cells from PBMCs. The clonotype was recovered from a man between 18 and 29 years old in good health. Some clones in this sample may be carry-over from other donors' samples. CDR3 sequence (DNA): TGCAGTCACGGGGGAAGAGGGGCGAACACTGAAGCTTTCTTT. Protein product: CSHGGRGANTEAFF.